This entry lists 29 T cell receptor beta chains sequenced from one sample in a study of T cells after yellow fever vaccination. TCRdb recomputed calls from the 5' RACE reads with MiXCR, one row per CDR3 protein. The sample shows around 600,000 distinct CDR3 sequences, 12% of them seen only once. The sample was PBMCs, taken on the day of the yellow fever booster vaccination. The source of these receptors is a man aged 25-45 years who received the YFV17D yellow fever vaccine.

The chain employs TRBV7-6 and TRBJ2-2, with unresolved D. V shed 3 bases and J shed 7 bases, with 6 bases lying between them. This CDR3 is built from 12 residues. Germline V gene sequence: CDR1 SGHVS, CDR2 FNYEAQ. The CDR3 reads CASSFDGGELFF. CDR3 DNA: TGTGCCAGCAGCTTTGACGGCGGGGAGCTGTTTTTT.

This clonotype was counted only a few times. V and J are TRBV6-6 and TRBJ2-1; no reliable D call. CDR3 length: 13 residues. The V end was cut by 7 bases, the J end by 12 bases, with 19 bases between. Germline V gene lookup returns CDR1 MNHNY and CDR2 SVGAGI (reference sequence). CDR3 loop: CASTEPGLPRQFF. The DNA of the CDR3 is TGTGCCAGCACCGAACCGGGCCTCCCCCGGCAGTTCTTC.

This clonotype was found a few times. This chain links TRBV7-2 with TRBJ2-1; a weak D match, TRBD1 (7 bases). There are 14 residues in the CDR3. V lost 3 bases and J lost 10, with 16 bases in between. The germline gives CDR1 SGHTA, CDR2 FQGNSA. The CDR3, as DNA: TGTGCCAGCAGCTTCGGGACTCCCAGGGGGGAGCAGTTCTTC. Translation gives CASSFGTPRGEQFF.

The rearrangement uses TRBV14 and TRBJ2-1, with 7 bases that match TRBD1. V lost 2 bases and J lost 2; bases outside the gene matches: 3. The CDR3 contains 15 residues. The germline gives CDR1 SGHDN, CDR2 FVKESK. This CDR3 reads CASSQLGGPYNEQFF. The CDR3 nucleotides read TGTGCCAGCAGCCAATTAGGGGGCCCCTACAATGAGCAGTTCTTC. The entire variable domain, with the rest obtained from reference TRBV14 and TRBJ2-1, is as follows: EAGVTQFPSHSVIEKGQTVTLRCDPISGHDNLYWYRRVMGKEIKFLLHFVKESKQDESGMPNNRFLAERTGGTYSTLKVQPAELEDSGVYFCASSQLGGPYNEQFFGPGTRLTVL.

The chain employs TRBV30 and TRBJ1-6, with D unresolved. V lost 0 bases and J 15 bases, leaving 9 bases between the germline ends. The CDR3 consists of 11 residues. Germline V gene data show CDR1 as GTSNPN and CDR2 as SVGIG (reference sequence). For the CDR3, the DNA is TGTGCCTGGAGTGTACGCGGAAACCTCCACTTT. Translation gives CAWSVRGNLHF.

The chain combines TRBV29-1 with TRBJ2-2; 7 positions match TRBD2. The CDR3 is 20 residues long. V lost 0 bases and J lost 6; bases outside the gene matches: 22. Germline V gene data show CDR1 as SQVTM and CDR2 as ANQGSEA. CDR3 protein: CSVEEGGIQARAFSPGELFF. The CDR3 bases are TGCAGCGTTGAAGAGGGGGGGATTCAGGCCAGGGCATTTTCCCCCGGGGAGCTGTTTTTT.

This clonotype was counted only a few times. The chain couples TRBV6-1 to TRBJ2-5; D is unclear. The length of the CDR3 is 14 residues. Trimming pared 7 bases from V and 0 bases from J, leaving 12 bases between. Germline V gene sequence: CDR1 MNHNS, CDR2 SASEGT. The CDR3 bases are TGTGCCAGCAAGCTTCAGCCAAACCAAGAGACCCAGTACTTC. Protein sequence: CASKLQPNQETQYF.

The chain recombines TRBV12-3 or TRBV12-4 with TRBJ2-5; D remains ambiguous. Between the trimmed V and J ends, which lost 3 bases and 3 bases, there was a span of 5 bases. The CDR3 is 12 amino acids. The CDR3 reads CASSFGKETQYF. CDR3 in DNA: TGTGCCAGCAGTTTCGGTAAAGAGACCCAGTACTTC.

J is TRBJ2-2 and V is TRBV7-2, with unresolved D. V lost 6 bases and J lost 5, with 19 bases in between. CDR1 and CDR2 from the germline V gene are SGHTA and FQGNSA. The CDR3 has 16 residues. The CDR3 region is CASSHNQPRMTGELFF. The CDR3 DNA follows: TGTGCCAGCAGTCATAACCAGCCCCGGATGACCGGGGAGCTGTTTTTT.

The chain carries TRBV2 and TRBJ2-3; 7 bases align to TRBD2. Germline V gives CDR1 SNHLY, CDR2 FYNNEI. The CDR3 is 12 amino acids. V trimming: 6 bases; J trimming: 14 bases; junction bases outside the gene matches: 11. The CDR3 sequence is CASSDKPGLMYF. Written as DNA, the CDR3 is TGTGCCAGCAGCGATAAACCGGGACTAATGTATTTT.

As regards this clonotype: One end of the junction is discordant with germline, which a read error may explain. The chain joins TRBV7-2 to TRBJ2-7, with 7 bases lining up with TRBD1. The germline V gene has CDR1 SGHTA and CDR2 FQGNSA. The CDR3 extends over 15 amino acids. As DNA, the CDR3 is TGTGCCAGCAGCTTATTGGGACAGCAGGGCTACGGGCAGTACTTC. The encoded protein is CASSLLGQQGYGQYF.

This rearrangement joins TRBV12-3 or TRBV12-4 to TRBJ1-5; the match to TRBD1 covers 7 bases. The V segment lost 2 bases and the J segment 4 bases; nucleotides outside the gene matches: 8. The CDR3 extends over 16 amino acids. CDR3 residues: CASSLRAGGDNQPQHF. The CDR3 nucleotides read TGTGCCAGCAGTTTAAGGGCAGGGGGGGATAATCAGCCCCAGCATTTT.

This sequence joins TRBV5-1 and TRBJ1-5; no reliable D call. The CDR3 contains 13 residues. Per germline, CDR1 SGHRS and CDR2 YFSETQ. Trimming removed 5 bases from V and 5 bases from J, with 11 bases in between. CDR3 in DNA: TGCGCCAGCAGTGAGGGTTGGGATCAGCCCCAGCATTTT. Its translation: CASSEGWDQPQHF.

The V gene is TRBV13, the J gene TRBJ2-1, with 9 positions matching TRBD1. CDR1 PRHDT and CDR2 FYEKMQ come from the germline V gene (reference sequence). The CDR3 extends over 17 amino acids. CDR3 DNA: TGTACCTGCAGTTTGGAACAGGGGGCCGGTATCAACAATGAGCAGTTCTTC. It yields the protein CTCSLEQGAGINNEQFF.

V gene TRBV29-1 combines with J gene TRBJ2-4; D uncertain. Germline V gene sequence: CDR1 SQVTM, CDR2 ANQGSEA. This CDR3 is 14 amino acids long. V was shortened by 3 bases and J by 3 bases, with 12 bases between the two germline ends. The CDR3 loop reads CSVESGFSKNIQYF. In nucleotides, the CDR3 is TGCAGCGTTGAGTCCGGGTTTAGCAAAAACATTCAGTACTTC.

The CDR3 bases are TGTGCCAGCAGTTACAGGGGGCGAAGCAGCAATCAGCCCCAGCATTTT. It is translated as CASSYRGRSSNQPQHF. V usage is TRBV6-2 or TRBV6-3 and J usage is TRBJ1-5; TRBD1 aligns across 7 bases. The CDR3 loop spans 16 amino acids. V dropped 2 bases and J dropped 1; count of bases not matched to a gene: 5. Germline V lookup: CDR1 MNHEY, CDR2 SVGEGT.

This clonotype was counted only a few times. The CDR3, as DNA: TGTGCCAGCAGCCAAGTCGGGGATGGCTCCTACAATGAGCAGTTCTTC. It yields the protein CASSQVGDGSYNEQFF. This chain connects TRBV3-1 to TRBJ2-1; TRBD2 is a possible D gene (5 bases). Trimming pared 1 base from V and 0 bases from J, leaving 10 bases between. CDR3 length: 16 residues. The germline gives CDR1 LGHDT, CDR2 YNNKEL (reference sequence).

The chain recombines TRBV15 with TRBJ2-7; D not certain. V was cut by 0 bases and J by 4 bases, with 7 bases left in between. Germline CDR1 reads LNHNV; CDR2 reads YYDKDF (reference sequence). The CDR3 sequence is 13 residues long. The CDR3 region has the DNA TGTGCCACCAGCAGAGAGCTAGAGTACGAGCAGTACTTC. Residues: CATSRELEYEQYF.

This clonotype was found a few times. The chain recombines TRBV30 with TRBJ2-7, with TRBD2 identical over 7 bases. In germline, CDR1 is GTSNPN, CDR2 SVGIG (reference sequence). Germline trimming cut 0 bases from V and 0 bases from J; bases unmatched to any gene: 8. The CDR3 consists of 16 residues. The CDR3 spells CAWSVLRGKTSYEQYF. In nucleotides, the CDR3 is TGTGCCTGGAGTGTACTGCGGGGGAAAACCTCCTACGAGCAGTACTTC.

This clonotype turned up a few times. The V and J genes are TRBV4-2 and TRBJ1-1; TRBD1 matches 7 bases. With V trimmed by 0 bases and J by 8 bases, 12 bases remained unmatched. Germline CDR1 reads LGHNA; CDR2 reads YNFKEQ. The CDR3 totals 16 residues. CDR3 sequence: CASSQEGGQSILEAFF. The CDR3 DNA is TGTGCCAGCAGCCAAGAGGGGGGACAGTCGATCCTGGAAGCTTTCTTT.

Of note for this clonotype: The junction does not match germline at one end; this may be a read error. This chain joins TRBV12-3 or TRBV12-4 and TRBJ2-1; TRBD1 agrees at 11 bases. This CDR3 has 14 amino acids. For the CDR3, the DNA is TGTGCCAGCAGTTTAGCGGGAAGGACAGGGGGCGCGGAGTTC. Translated: CASSLAGRTGGAEF.

This clonotype appeared a few times. J is TRBJ2-1 and V is TRBV20-1; TRBD2 is a possible D gene (6 bases). The CDR3 covers 15 residues. From germline, CDR1 is DFQATT and CDR2 SNEGSKA (reference sequence). Trimming left V 6 bases short and J 6 bases short, with 21 bases between. Here the CDR3 DNA reads TGCAGTGCAAGGGGTCCGGTAAGGGGAGGCAATGAGCAGTTCTTC. It translates to CSARGPVRGGNEQFF.

CDR3: CASSQVPYGETQYF. DNA for the CDR3: TGCGCCAGCAGCCAAGTGCCTTATGGGGAGACCCAGTACTTC. The chain recombines TRBV4-3 with TRBJ2-5; D is unclear. This CDR3 has 14 residues. Between the trimmed V and J ends, which lost 1 base and 5 bases, there was a span of 11 bases. The germline gives CDR1 LGHNA, CDR2 YSLEER.

The CDR3 sequence: CASSPGGGLEAFF. CDR3 coding DNA: TGTGCCAGCAGCCCCGGGGGGGGATTAGAAGCTTTCTTT. This chain connects TRBV7-9 to TRBJ1-1, with a weak D call TRBD1 (5 bases). Germline CDR1 is SEHNR and CDR2 is FQNEAQ (reference sequence). There are 13 residues in the CDR3. Trimming stripped 5 bases from V and 8 bases from J, with 15 bases between.

This rearrangement joins TRBV11-3 to TRBJ2-6, with TRBD2 matching 12 bases. CDR1 is SGHNT and CDR2 is YENEEA in the germline V gene. Trimming took 1 base from V and 0 from J; bases not matched to a gene: 4. The CDR3 sequence is 19 residues long. The CDR3 region is CASSLGLAGAFSGANVLTF. CDR3 coding DNA: TGTGCCAGCAGCTTAGGACTAGCGGGAGCCTTCTCTGGGGCCAACGTCCTGACTTTC. Full variable domain (rest looked up from reference TRBV11-3 and TRBJ2-6): EAGVVQSPRYKIIEKKQPVAFWCNPISGHNTLYWYLQNLGQGPELLIRYENEEAVDDSQLPKDRFSAERLKGVDSTLKIQPAELGDSAVYLCASSLGLAGAFSGANVLTFGAGSRLTVL.

This chain uses TRBV7-2 with TRBJ1-4; D is undetermined. The length of the CDR3 is 14 residues. V lost 2 bases and J lost 5, with 9 bases in between. CDR1 and CDR2 from the germline V gene are SGHTA and FQGNSA. CDR3 DNA sequence: TGTGCCAGCAGCTTAAATTACGGGAATGAAAAACTGTTTTTT. It yields the protein CASSLNYGNEKLFF.

This clonotype was picked up a small number of times. The V gene is TRBV5-5, the J gene TRBJ1-4; D perhaps matches TRBD1 (5 bases). This CDR3 is built from 14 residues. V was cut by 6 bases and J by 3 bases, with 12 bases left in between. Germline V gene sequence: CDR1 SGHKS, CDR2 YYEKEE (reference sequence). CDR3 in amino acids: CASTQGAANEKLFF. For the CDR3, the DNA is TGTGCCAGCACCCAGGGTGCGGCTAATGAAAAACTGTTTTTT.

CDR3 loop: CASSRGLVIDTQYF. The DNA for the CDR3 is TGTGCCAGCAGTCGGGGACTAGTAATAGATACGCAGTATTTT. This chain links TRBV27 with TRBJ2-3, with TRBD2 matching 8 bases. J was trimmed by 5 bases and V by 5 bases; bases with no gene match: 6. The CDR3 contains 14 residues. Germline CDR1 is MNHEY and CDR2 is SMNVEV (reference sequence).

This clonotype was picked up a small number of times. V usage is TRBV5-1 and J usage is TRBJ2-7; TRBD2 agrees at 8 bases. Per the germline V gene, CDR1 is SGHRS and CDR2 is YFSETQ. The length of the CDR3 is 15 residues. Trimming removed 0 bases from V and 4 bases from J; junction bases left unmatched: 6. CDR3 region: CASSLDGRGQYEQYF. CDR3 DNA sequence: TGCGCCAGCAGCTTGGACGGGAGGGGACAATACGAGCAGTACTTC.